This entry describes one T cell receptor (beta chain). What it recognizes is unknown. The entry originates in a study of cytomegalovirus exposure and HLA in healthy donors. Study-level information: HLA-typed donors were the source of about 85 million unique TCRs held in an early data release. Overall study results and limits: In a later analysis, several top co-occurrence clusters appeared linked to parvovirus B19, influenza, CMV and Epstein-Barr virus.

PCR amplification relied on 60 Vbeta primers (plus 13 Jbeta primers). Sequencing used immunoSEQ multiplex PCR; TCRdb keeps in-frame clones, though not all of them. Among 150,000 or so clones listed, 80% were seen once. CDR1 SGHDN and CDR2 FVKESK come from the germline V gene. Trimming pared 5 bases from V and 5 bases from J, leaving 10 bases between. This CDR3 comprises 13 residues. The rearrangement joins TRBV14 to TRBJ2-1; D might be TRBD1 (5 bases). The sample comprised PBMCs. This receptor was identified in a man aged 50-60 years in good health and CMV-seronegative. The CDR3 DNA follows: TGTGCCAGCAGCAGGGGTCCCAACAATGAGCAGTTCTTC. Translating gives CASSRGPNNEQFF.